Included here is one T cell receptor beta chain sequence, with context. This record belongs to a study of blood T cell repertoires in COVID-19. The overall study: Samples came from the United States, Italy and Spain, spanning acute and convalescent COVID-19. From T cells, B-cell-depleted T cells, or PBMCs came the material, which was cDNA or gDNA.

As originally analysed: Estimates of nucleated cell counts were drawn from the amplification of reference gene primers. Clones were read by immunoSEQ multiplex PCR, and TCRdb kept only the in-frame ones, dropping some. V, J and clone size derive from that table, while D and trimming were established from the DNA sequence. The sample carries 410,000 or so clones, about nine tenths recorded once. Germline loops: CDR1 WSHSY, CDR2 SAAADI. This CDR3 is built from 13 residues. Trimming shortened V by 7 bases and J by 0 bases, and 8 bases separated the two germline ends. The specimen was peripheral blood. The V call is TRBV10-2, the J call TRBJ2-3; D may be TRBD2 (6 bases). The sequence was collected from a woman in her 30s with active or convalescent COVID-19. DNA of the CDR3: TGCGCCAGCACGGAGGGAAGCACAGATACGCAGTATTTT. This gives the protein CASTEGSTDTQYF.